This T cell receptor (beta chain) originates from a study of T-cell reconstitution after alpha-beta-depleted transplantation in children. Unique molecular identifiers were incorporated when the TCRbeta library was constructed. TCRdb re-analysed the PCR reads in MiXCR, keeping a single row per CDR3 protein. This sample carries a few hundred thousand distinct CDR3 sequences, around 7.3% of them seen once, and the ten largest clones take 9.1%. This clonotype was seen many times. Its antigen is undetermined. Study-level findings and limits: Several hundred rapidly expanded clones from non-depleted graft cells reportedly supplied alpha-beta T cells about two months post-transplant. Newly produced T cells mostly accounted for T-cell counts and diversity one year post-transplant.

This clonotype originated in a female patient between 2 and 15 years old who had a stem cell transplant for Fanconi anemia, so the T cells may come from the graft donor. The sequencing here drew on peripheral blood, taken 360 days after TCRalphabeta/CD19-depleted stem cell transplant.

The CDR3 DNA reads TGTGCCAGCAGCCGACCTAGCACAGATACGCAGTATTTT. Encoded protein: CASSRPSTDTQYF. V gene TRBV11-2 combines with J gene TRBJ2-3, with D uncertain. Germline values: CDR1 SGHAT, CDR2 FQNNGV. CDR3 length: 13 residues. V was clipped by 5 bases and J by 0 bases, with 6 bases between them.